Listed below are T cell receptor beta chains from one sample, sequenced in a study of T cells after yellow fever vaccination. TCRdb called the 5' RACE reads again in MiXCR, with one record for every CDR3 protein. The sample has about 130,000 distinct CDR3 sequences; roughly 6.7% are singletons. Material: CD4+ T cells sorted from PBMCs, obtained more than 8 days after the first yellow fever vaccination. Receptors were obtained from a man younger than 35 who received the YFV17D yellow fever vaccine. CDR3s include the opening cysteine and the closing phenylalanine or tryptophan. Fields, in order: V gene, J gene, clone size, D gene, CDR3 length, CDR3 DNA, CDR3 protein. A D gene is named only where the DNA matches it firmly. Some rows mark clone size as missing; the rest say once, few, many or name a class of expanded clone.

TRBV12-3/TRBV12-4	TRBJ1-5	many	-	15	TGTGCCAGCCGTTTGGGGGCGCCCAGCAATCAGCCCCAGCATTTT	CASRLGAPSNQPQHF
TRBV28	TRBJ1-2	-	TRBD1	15	TGTGCCAGCAGATTCCACAGGGGGCAAGGCTATGGCTACACCTTC	CASRFHRGQGYGYTF
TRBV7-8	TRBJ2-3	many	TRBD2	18	TGTGCCAGCAGCCCCGCCGGGGGGGCCCGTAGAAGGACAGATACGCAGTATTTT	CASSPAGGARRRTDTQYF
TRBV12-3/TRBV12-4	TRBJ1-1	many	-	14	TGTGCCAGCAGTTTAGGCCTCATGAACACTGAAGCTTTCTTT	CASSLGLMNTEAFF
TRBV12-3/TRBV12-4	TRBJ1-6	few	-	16	TGTGCCAGCACCAGGGGAATGGGTACCGATAATTCACCCCTCCACTTT	CASTRGMGTDNSPLHF
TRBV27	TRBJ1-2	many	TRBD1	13	TGTGCCAGCAGTTTCGCCGGGACAGGGAGATCTACCTTC	CASSFAGTGRSTF
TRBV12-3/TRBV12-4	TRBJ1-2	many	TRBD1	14	TGTGCCAGCAGTTTTTTCTCAGGGGGGAGTCGCTACACCTTC	CASSFFSGGSRYTF
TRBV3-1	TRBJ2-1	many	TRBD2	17	TGTGCCAGCAGCCGACTAGCGGGGGGCGTATCCTACAATGAGCAGTTCTTC	CASSRLAGGVSYNEQFF
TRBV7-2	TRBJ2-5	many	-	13	TGTGCCAGCAGCTTGAGGGCCCCAGAGACCCAGTACTTC	CASSLRAPETQYF
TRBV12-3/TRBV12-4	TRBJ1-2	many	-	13	TGTGCCAGCAGACCGGGATCTAACTATGGCTACACCTTC	CASRPGSNYGYTF
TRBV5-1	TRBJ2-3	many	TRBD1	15	TGCGCCAGCAGCCAACGACAGGGGGTTCCAGATACGCAGTATTTT	CASSQRQGVPDTQYF
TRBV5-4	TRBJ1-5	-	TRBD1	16	TGTGCCAGCAGCAAGATGGGACAGGCGTCCGATCAGCCCCAGCATTTT	CASSKMGQASDQPQHF
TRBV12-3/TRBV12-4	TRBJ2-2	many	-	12	TGTGCCAGTATCCTACGCACCGGGGAGCTGTTTTTT	CASILRTGELFF
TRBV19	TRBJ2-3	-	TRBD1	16	TGTGCCAGTAGTCCCGACAGGGGGGCTGGCACAGATACGCAGTATTTT	CASSPDRGAGTDTQYF
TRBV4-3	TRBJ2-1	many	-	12	TGCGCCAGCAGCCAAGATCGGACGACGCTGTTCTTC	CASSQDRTTLFF
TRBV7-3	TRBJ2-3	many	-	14	TGTGCCAGCAGCCGAGCGGGTTCACCGGATACGCAGTATTTT	CASSRAGSPDTQYF
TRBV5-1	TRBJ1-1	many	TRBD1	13	TGCGCCAGCACGGACAGGGCCGACACTGAAGCTTTCTTT	CASTDRADTEAFF
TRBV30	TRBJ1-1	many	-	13	TGTGCCTGGATAAAGGAGGGGAACACTGAAGCTTTCTTT	CAWIKEGNTEAFF
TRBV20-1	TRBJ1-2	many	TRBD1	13	TGCAGTGCTCCACCGGGACAGGGGCCTTACTACACCTTC	CSAPPGQGPYYTF
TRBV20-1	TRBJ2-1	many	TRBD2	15	TGCAGTGCTAGCTTGCCAGCGGGGGGAACAAATGAGCAGTTCTTC	CSASLPAGGTNEQFF
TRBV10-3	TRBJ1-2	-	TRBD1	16	TGTGCCATATTCTCCCAGGACAGGACTCTTAACTATGGCTACACCTTC	CAIFSQDRTLNYGYTF